These 17 T cell receptor beta chains were sequenced from one sample in a study of metastatic and nonmetastatic thyroid tumors. Patients underwent thyroid surgery, and none had received any treatment before it. TCRdb reassembled clones from the PCR reads with MiXCR. The table lists some 21,000 clones, just over 20% of them singletons, with around 30% in the top ten. The sample taken for sequencing was blood. These receptors were taken from a female donor with papillary thyroid cancer or a benign thyroid nodule (not recorded which). Some clones in this sample may be carry-over from other donors' samples.

This clone was detected only once. V and J are TRBV20-1 and TRBJ2-1; the match to TRBD1 covers 8 bases. The CDR3 loop spans 15 amino acids. Germline V gene lookup returns CDR1 DFQATT and CDR2 SNEGSKA (reference sequence). V lost 3 bases and J lost 8; bases outside the gene matches: 12. CDR3: CSASGWTGIIDEQFF. Written as DNA, the CDR3 is TGCAGTGCTAGTGGCTGGACAGGGATAATCGATGAGCAGTTCTTC.

Concerning this clone itself: Other DNA sequences from this sample encode an identical CDR3 as well. V gene TRBV6-1 combines with J gene TRBJ1-2; D not resolved. The germline V and J ends were trimmed by 5 bases and 0 bases, with 7 bases remaining between them. This CDR3 spans 13 amino acids. Germline CDR1 reads MNHNS; CDR2 reads SASEGT. The CDR3 region is CASSPGANYGYTF. Here the CDR3 DNA reads TGTGCCAGCAGTCCTGGGGCTAACTATGGCTACACCTTC.

The sample holds a few counts of this clone. At one end the junction does not follow the germline gene, possibly because of a read error. This chain uses TRBV28 with TRBJ2-2; a weak D match, TRBD2 (6 bases). This CDR3 has 17 amino acids. Germline CDR1 is MDHEN and CDR2 is SYDVKM. The CDR3 sequence is CASNFRLEGTNTGELFF. CDR3 nucleotide sequence: TGTGCCAGCAATTTCAGACTAGAGGGAACGAACACAGGGGAGCTGTTTTTT.

The V call is TRBV5-5, the J call TRBJ2-1, with 9 bases identical to TRBD1. J lost 6 bases, V lost 5 bases, and 9 bases had no gene match. This CDR3 is built from 15 residues. The V gene's germline CDR1 is SGHKS and CDR2 YYEKEE (reference sequence). The CDR3 is CASRTRQGDGNEQFF. CDR3 bases: TGTGCCAGCAGGACCCGACAGGGGGACGGCAATGAGCAGTTCTTC.

The rearrangement links TRBV5-1 to TRBJ2-7; 8 bases fit TRBD2. V dropped 0 bases and J dropped 2; count of bases not matched to a gene: 4. CDR1 and CDR2 (germline): SGHRS, YFSETQ. The CDR3 extends over 15 amino acids. CDR3 in amino acids: CASSLVSGSTYEQYF. The CDR3 DNA reads as TGCGCCAGCAGCTTGGTCAGCGGGAGTACCTACGAGCAGTACTTC.

This clone was detected many times. The genes are TRBV11-2 and TRBJ2-7, with D hard to call. Germline assignment: CDR1 SGHAT and CDR2 FQNNGV. The CDR3 is 15 amino acids. Trimming removed 0 bases at V and 2 bases at J, with 11 bases between. The CDR3: CASSLDFGSAYEQYF. The CDR3 DNA sequence: TGTGCCAGCAGCTTAGATTTCGGATCGGCCTACGAGCAGTACTTC.

This clone was recorded many times. The V gene is TRBV13, the J gene TRBJ1-2; perhaps TRBD1 as D (5 bases). Germline V CDR1 and CDR2: PRHDT, FYEKMQ (reference sequence). V lost 5 bases and J 6 bases, leaving 10 bases between the germline ends. The length of the CDR3 is 12 residues. The CDR3 protein is CASSRGLDGYTF. CDR3 DNA: TGTGCCAGCAGCAGGGGCCTCGATGGCTACACCTTC.

By proportion, this clone is medium-sized. The V gene is TRBV12-3 or TRBV12-4, the J gene TRBJ2-7; D uncertain. The CDR3 spans 12 residues. Between the trimmed V and J ends, which lost 1 base and 7 bases, there was a span of 8 bases. CDR3 protein: CASSLGVREQYF. The CDR3 nucleotides are TGTGCCAGCAGTTTAGGGGTTCGTGAGCAGTACTTC.

This clone has a handful of counts. This sequence joins TRBV28 and TRBJ2-7, with D hard to call. CDR3 length: 14 amino acids. V was shortened by 6 bases and J by 4 bases, with 16 bases between the two germline ends. CDR1 is MDHEN and CDR2 is SYDVKM in the germline V gene. CDR3 DNA: TGTGCCAGCAGCGCCGATCCTCTCAGGTACGAGCAGTACTTC. Its translation: CASSADPLRYEQYF.

The chain has TRBV7-2 and TRBJ1-5; maybe TRBD1 (6 bases). This CDR3 spans 14 amino acids. Trimming took 4 bases from V and 6 from J, leaving 13 bases between them. In germline, CDR1 is SGHTA, CDR2 FQGNSA. CDR3 sequence (DNA): TGTGCCAGCAGCTCCCGGGGGGGCTTTCAGCCCCAGCATTTT. This encodes CASSSRGGFQPQHF.

This sequence joins TRBV9 and TRBJ1-2; TRBD1 aligns across 9 bases. This CDR3 spans 17 amino acids. Germline V gene lookup returns CDR1 SGDLS and CDR2 YYNGEE. Trimming at V came to 0 bases and at J to 3 bases, leaving 9 bases not matched to a gene. The CDR3 DNA is TGTGCCAGCAGCGTAGAGGTGAGGACAGGGGTTCACTATGGCTACACCTTC. Its protein product is CASSVEVRTGVHYGYTF.

This chain connects TRBV6-1 to TRBJ1-6; no clear D gene. V was pared by 6 bases and J by 0 bases, with 15 bases between. The CDR3 runs to 17 residues. Germline V gives CDR1 MNHNS, CDR2 SASEGT. This chain's CDR3 is CASRGISSGSYNSPLHF. The CDR3 region has the DNA TGTGCCAGCAGGGGAATTTCTAGTGGCTCCTATAATTCACCCCTCCACTTT.

Ten or more counts support this clone. V and J are TRBV24-1 and TRBJ2-1; 15 nucleotides agree with TRBD2. Germline V gene data show CDR1 as KGHDR and CDR2 as SFDVKD. The CDR3 is made up of 16 amino acids. The V gene end was trimmed by 7 bases and the J gene end by 7 bases; junction bases not matched to a gene: 7. The CDR3 DNA follows: TGTGCCACCAGCGAAGTAGGGACTAGCGGGGGGAATGAGCAGTTCTTC. It encodes CATSEVGTSGGNEQFF.

With regard to this clone: This could be a read error, since a much larger clone is one nucleotide away. The identical CDR3 is also encoded by other nucleotide sequences in the sample. The rearrangement joins TRBV20-1 to TRBJ1-5; D is unresolved. This CDR3 comprises 14 residues. The germline gives CDR1 DFQATT, CDR2 SNEGSKA (reference sequence). In nucleotides, the CDR3 is TGCAGTGCTAGTGACCGATCATCGCATCAGCCACAGCATTTT. It yields the protein CSASDRSSHQPQHF.

This clone came up many times. The genes are TRBV29-1 and TRBJ2-5, with unresolved D. In germline, CDR1 is SQVTM, CDR2 ANQGSEA. The length of the CDR3 is 10 residues. Between the trimmed V and J ends, which lost 6 bases and 7 bases, there was a span of 9 bases. As DNA, the CDR3 is TGCAGCGTGGATAGAGGGACCCAGTACTTC. It specifies CSVDRGTQYF.

Sample share makes this clone medium-sized (0.01 to 0.1%). The rearrangement uses TRBV6-2 or TRBV6-3 and TRBJ2-7, with 13 positions matching TRBD2. The CDR3 contains 15 residues. The ends lost 6 bases at V and 2 bases at J; junction bases unmatched: 4. From germline, CDR1 is MNHEY and CDR2 SVGEGT. The CDR3 coding sequence is TGTGCCAGCAGCTCCGGACTAGCGGGGGCCTACGAGCAGTACTTC. Its protein is CASSSGLAGAYEQYF.

This clone has a count of ten or more. The genes are TRBV5-1 and TRBJ2-7, with D perhaps TRBD2 (5 bases). The CDR3 sequence is 12 residues long. Germline lookup yields CDR1 SGHRS and CDR2 YFSETQ. Trimming left V 1 base short and J 4 bases short, with 6 bases between. The CDR3 region is CASSLPGYEQYF. CDR3 DNA sequence: TGCGCCAGCAGCTTGCCGGGATACGAGCAGTACTTC.